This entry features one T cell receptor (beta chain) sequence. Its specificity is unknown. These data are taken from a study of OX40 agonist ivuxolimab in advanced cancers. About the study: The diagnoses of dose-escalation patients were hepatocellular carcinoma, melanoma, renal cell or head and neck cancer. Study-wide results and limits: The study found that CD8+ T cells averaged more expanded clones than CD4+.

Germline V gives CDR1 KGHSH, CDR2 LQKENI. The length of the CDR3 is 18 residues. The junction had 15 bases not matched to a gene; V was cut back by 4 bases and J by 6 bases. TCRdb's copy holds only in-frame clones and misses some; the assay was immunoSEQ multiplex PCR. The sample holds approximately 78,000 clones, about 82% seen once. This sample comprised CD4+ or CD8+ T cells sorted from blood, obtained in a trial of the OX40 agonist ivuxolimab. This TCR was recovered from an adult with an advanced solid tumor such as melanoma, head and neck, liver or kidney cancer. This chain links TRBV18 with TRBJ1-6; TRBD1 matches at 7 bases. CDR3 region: CASSLQGLTPGGNSPLHF. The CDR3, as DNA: TGTGCCAGCTCACTCCAGGGACTCACCCCAGGGGGTAATTCACCCCTCCACTTT.